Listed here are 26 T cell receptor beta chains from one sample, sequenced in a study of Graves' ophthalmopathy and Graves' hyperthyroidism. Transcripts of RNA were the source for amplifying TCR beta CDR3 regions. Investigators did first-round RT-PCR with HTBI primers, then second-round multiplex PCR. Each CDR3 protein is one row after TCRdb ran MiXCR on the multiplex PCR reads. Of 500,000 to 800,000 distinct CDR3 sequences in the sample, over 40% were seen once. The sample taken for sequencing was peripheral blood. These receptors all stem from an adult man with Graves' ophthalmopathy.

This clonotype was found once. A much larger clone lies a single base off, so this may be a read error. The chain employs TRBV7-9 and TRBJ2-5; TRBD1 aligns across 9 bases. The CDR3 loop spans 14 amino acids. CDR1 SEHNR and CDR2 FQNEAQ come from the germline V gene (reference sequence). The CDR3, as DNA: TGTGCCAGCAGCTTGGGGACAGGGTGGAAGACCCAGCACTTC. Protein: CASSLGTGWKTQHF.

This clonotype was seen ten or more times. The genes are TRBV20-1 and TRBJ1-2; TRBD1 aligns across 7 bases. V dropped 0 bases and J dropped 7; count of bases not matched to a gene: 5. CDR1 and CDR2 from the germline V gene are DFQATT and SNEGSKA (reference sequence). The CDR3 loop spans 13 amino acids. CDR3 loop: CSARDPAGGGYTF. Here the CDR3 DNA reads TGCAGTGCTAGAGATCCGGCAGGGGGTGGCTACACCTTC.

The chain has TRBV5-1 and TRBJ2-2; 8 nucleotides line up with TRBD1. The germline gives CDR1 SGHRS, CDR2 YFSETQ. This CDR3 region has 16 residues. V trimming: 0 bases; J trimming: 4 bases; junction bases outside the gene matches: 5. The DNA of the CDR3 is TGCGCCAGCAGCTTGGCTAAGACAGGGGCCACCGGGGAGCTGTTTTTT. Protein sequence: CASSLAKTGATGELFF.

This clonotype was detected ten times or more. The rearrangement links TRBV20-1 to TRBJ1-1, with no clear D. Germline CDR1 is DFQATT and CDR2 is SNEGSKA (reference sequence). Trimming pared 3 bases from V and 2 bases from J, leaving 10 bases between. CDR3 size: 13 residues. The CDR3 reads CSASTRANTEAFF. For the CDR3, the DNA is TGCAGTGCTAGTACGCGGGCCAACACTGAAGCTTTCTTT.

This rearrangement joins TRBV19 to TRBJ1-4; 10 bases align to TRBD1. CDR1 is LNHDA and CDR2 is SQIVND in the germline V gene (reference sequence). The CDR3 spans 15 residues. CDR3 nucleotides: TGTGCAAGTCGGCCTGAACGGGACAGGGGTGGAAAACTGTTTTTT. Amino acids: CASRPERDRGGKLFF. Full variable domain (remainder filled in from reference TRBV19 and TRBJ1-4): DGGITQSPKYLFRKEGQNVTLSCEQNLNHDAMYWYRQDPGQGLRLIYYSQIVNDFQKGDIAEGYSVSREKKESFPLTVTSAQKNPTAFYLCASRPERDRGGKLFFGSGTQLSVL.

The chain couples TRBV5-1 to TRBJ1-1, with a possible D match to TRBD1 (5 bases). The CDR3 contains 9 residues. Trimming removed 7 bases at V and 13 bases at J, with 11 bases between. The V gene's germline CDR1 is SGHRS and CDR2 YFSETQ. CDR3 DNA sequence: TGCGCCAGCGGCGTGGGGGGTTTCTTT. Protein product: CASGVGGFF.

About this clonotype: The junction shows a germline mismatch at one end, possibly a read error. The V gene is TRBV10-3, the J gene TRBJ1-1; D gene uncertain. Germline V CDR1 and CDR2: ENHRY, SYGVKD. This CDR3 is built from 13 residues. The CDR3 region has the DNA TGTGCCAGCAGTTTGGTCAGGAGTTCTGAAGCTTTCTTT. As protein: CASSLVRSSEAFF.

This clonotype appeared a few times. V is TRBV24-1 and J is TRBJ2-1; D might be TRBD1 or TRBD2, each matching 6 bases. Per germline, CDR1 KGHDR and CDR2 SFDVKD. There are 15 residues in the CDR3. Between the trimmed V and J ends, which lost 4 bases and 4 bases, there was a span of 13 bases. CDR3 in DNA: TGTGCCACCAGTGAAGGGGGGAGAGTGTACAATGAGCAGTTCTTC. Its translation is CATSEGGRVYNEQFF.

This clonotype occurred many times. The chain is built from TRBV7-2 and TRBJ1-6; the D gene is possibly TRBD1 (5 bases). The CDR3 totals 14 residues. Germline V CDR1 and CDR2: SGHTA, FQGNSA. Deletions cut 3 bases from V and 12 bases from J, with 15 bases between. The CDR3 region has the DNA TGTGCCAGCAGCTTCGCATCATTGGGGGTACCCCTCCACTTT. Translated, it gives CASSFASLGVPLHF.

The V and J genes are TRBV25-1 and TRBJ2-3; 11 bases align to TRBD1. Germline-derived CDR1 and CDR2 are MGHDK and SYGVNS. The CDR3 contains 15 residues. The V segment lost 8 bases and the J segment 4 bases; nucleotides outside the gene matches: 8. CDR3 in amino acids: CASGQDRGRSDTQYF. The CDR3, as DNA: TGTGCCAGCGGGCAGGACAGGGGGCGATCAGATACGCAGTATTTT.

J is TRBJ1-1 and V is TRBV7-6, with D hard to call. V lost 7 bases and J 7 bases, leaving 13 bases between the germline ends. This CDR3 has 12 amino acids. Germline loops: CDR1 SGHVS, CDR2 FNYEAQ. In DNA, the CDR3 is TGTGCCAGCAAAAAGGGAGATCTTGAAGCTTTCTTT. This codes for CASKKGDLEAFF.

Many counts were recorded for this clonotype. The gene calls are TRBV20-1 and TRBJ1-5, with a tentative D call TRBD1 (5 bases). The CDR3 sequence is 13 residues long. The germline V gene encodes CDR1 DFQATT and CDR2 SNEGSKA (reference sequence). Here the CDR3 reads CSLTDSSNQPQHF. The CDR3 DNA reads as TGCAGCCTCACCGACAGTAGCAATCAGCCCCAGCATTTT.

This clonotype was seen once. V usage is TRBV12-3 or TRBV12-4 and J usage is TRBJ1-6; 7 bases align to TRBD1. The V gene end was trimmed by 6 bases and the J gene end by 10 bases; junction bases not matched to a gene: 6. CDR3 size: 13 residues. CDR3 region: CASRRTGASPLHF. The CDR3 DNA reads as TGTGCCAGCAGACGAACAGGGGCCTCACCCCTCCACTTT.

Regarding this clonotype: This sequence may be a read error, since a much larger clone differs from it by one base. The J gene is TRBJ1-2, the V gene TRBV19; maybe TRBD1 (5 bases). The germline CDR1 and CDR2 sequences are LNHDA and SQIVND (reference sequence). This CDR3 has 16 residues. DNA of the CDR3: TGTGCCAGTAGTATAGATGGAGGACCGAGGGGCTATGGCTGCACCTTC. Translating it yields CASSIDGGPRGYGCTF.

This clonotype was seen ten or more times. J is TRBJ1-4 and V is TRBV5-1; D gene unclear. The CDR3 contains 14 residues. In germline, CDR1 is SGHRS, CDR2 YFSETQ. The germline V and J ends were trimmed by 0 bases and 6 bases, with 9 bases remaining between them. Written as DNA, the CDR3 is TGCGCCAGCAGCTTGGCCGGGTATGATGAAAAACTGTTTTTT. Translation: CASSLAGYDEKLFF.

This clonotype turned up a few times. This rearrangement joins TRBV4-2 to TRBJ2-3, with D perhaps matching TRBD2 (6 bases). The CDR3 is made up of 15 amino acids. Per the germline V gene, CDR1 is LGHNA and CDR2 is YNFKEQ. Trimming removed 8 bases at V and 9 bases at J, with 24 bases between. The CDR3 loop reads CASGSLREMVTTQYF. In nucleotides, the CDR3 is TGTGCCAGCGGATCCCTTCGGGAGATGGTCACAACGCAGTATTTT.

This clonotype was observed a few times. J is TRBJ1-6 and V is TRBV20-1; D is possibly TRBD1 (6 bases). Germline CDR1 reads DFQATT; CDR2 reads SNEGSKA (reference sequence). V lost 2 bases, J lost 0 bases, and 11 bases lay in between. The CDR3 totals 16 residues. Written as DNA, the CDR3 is TGCAGTGCTAGAACAGGGTGGGGCTCCTATAATTCACCCCTCCACTTT. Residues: CSARTGWGSYNSPLHF.

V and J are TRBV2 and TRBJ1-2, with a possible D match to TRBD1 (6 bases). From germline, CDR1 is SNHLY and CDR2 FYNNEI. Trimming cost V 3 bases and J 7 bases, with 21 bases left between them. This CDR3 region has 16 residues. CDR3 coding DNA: TGTGCCAGCAGTGACCCAGGGGCCTCTCAAGAAGGTGGCTACACCTTC. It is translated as CASSDPGASQEGGYTF.

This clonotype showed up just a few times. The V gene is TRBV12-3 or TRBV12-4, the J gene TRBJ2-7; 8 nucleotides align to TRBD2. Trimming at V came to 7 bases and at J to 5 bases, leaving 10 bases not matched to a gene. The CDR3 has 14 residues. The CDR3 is CASTSRGGANEQYF. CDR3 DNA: TGTGCCAGCACCAGCCGGGGGGGAGCTAACGAGCAGTACTTC.

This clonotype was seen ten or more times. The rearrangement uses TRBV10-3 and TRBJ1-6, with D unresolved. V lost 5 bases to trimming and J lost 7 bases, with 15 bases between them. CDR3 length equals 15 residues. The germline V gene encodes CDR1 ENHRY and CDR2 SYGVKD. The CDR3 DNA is TGTGCCATCAGTAGAAGTGAATTAGAGAATTCACCCCTCCACTTT. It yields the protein CAISRSELENSPLHF.

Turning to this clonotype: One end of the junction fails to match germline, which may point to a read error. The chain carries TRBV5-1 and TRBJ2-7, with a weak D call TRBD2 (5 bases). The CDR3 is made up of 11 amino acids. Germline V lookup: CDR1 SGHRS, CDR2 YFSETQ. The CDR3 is CASRGESELYF. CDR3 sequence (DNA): TGCGCCAGCCGTGGGGAGTCGGAGCTGTACTTC.

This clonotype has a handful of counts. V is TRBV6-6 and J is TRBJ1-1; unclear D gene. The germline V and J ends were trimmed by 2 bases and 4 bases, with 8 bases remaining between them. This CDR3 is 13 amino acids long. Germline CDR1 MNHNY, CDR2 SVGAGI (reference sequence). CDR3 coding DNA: TGTGCCAGCAGTTACGTCGAAGTCACTGAAGCTTTCTTT. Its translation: CASSYVEVTEAFF.

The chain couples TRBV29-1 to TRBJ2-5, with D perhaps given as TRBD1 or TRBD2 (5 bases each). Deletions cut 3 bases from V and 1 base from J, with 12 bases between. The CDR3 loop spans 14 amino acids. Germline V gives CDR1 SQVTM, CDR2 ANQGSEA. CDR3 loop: CSVETDGAQETQYF. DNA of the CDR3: TGCAGCGTTGAGACAGACGGGGCCCAAGAGACCCAGTACTTC.

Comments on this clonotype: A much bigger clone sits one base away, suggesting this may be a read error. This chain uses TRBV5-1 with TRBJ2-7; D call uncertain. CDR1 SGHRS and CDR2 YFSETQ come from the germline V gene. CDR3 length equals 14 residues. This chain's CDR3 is CASSLLVSSYERYF. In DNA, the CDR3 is TGCGCCAGCAGCTTGTTAGTCAGCTCCTACGAGCGGTACTTC.

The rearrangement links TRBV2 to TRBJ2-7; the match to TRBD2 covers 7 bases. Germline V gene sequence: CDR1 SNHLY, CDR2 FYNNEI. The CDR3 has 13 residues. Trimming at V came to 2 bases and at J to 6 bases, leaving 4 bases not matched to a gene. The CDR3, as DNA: TGTGCCAGCAGTGAATGGGGGAGGGTCGAGCAGTACTTC. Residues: CASSEWGRVEQYF.

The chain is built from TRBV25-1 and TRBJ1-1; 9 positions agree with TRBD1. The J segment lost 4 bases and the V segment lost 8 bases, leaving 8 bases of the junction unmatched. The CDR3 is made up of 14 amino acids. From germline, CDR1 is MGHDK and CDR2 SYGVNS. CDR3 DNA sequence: TGTGCCAGCGGACAGGGACAGGGTACCACTGAAGCTTTCTTT. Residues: CASGQGQGTTEAFF.